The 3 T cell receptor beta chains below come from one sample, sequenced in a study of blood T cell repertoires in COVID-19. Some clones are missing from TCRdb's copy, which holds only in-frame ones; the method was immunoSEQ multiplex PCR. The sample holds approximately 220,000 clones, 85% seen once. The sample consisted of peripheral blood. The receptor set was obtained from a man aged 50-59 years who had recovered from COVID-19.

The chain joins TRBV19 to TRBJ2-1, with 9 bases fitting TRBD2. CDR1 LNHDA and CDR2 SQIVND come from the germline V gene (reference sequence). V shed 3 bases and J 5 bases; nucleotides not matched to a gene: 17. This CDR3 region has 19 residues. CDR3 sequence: CASSISVAGDFSVHNEQFF. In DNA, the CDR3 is TGTGCCAGTAGTATTTCTGTAGCGGGAGACTTCTCGGTCCACAATGAGCAGTTCTTC.

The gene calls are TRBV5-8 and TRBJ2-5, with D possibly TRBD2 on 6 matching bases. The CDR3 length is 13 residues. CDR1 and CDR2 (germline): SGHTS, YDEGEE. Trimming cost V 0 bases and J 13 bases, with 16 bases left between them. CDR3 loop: CASSLEARDSSYF. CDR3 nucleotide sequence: TGTGCCAGCAGCTTGGAGGCGCGGGATTCTTCGTACTTC.

The DNA for the CDR3 is TGTGCCACCAGTGACAGACAGGGGGCGCCAGGAAAAGAAAAACTGTTTTTT. Protein: CATSDRQGAPGKEKLFF. The chain uses TRBV24-1 and TRBJ1-4; 10 nucleotides line up with TRBD1. There are 17 residues in the CDR3. Germline values: CDR1 KGHDR, CDR2 SFDVKD. The trim removed 4 bases at V and 8 bases at J, leaving 12 bases unmatched.